Reported below is one TCR beta chain. The CDR3 has 16 residues. Trimming removed 0 bases at V and 6 bases at J, with 18 bases between. The germline gives CDR1 MGHRA, CDR2 YSYEKL. Profiled with immunoSEQ multiplex PCR; TCRdb holds only in-frame clones, not every one. The sample includes about 2.1 million clones, 80% to 95% seen only once; the top ten take about 1.7%. Naive CD8 populations comprised CD45RO-negative cells positively selected for CCR7, excluding terminally differentiated effector memory CD45RA+ cells. All of the donors resided in Nashville, Tennessee, and each was a Caucasian adult. These data belong to a study of shared clonotypes between healthy human individuals. About the research overall: Three CD4 naive, three CD4 memory, two CD8 naive and one CD8 memory plate were used per donor.

Sequenced sample: naive CD8+ T cells from PBMCs. This TCR was sampled from a man between 18 and 35 years old in good health. Some clones in this sample may be carry-over from other donors' samples. The rearrangement uses TRBV4-1 and TRBJ2-7, with unresolved D. CDR3 amino acids: CASSQDGAGWLGEQYF. DNA of the CDR3: TGCGCCAGCAGCCAAGATGGCGCCGGGTGGCTGGGCGAGCAGTACTTC.